Listed here are 23 T cell receptor beta chains from one sample, sequenced in a study of radiotherapy plus CTLA-4 blockade in lung cancer. Assay used: immunoSEQ multiplex PCR; TCRdb lists only in-frame clones, some missing. This table holds about 60,000 clones, around 77% found once. The sequences come from peripheral blood, collected from a patient treated with radiotherapy plus ipilimumab. The receptors originated from a human donor with non-small cell lung cancer who had a complete response to radiotherapy plus ipilimumab.

The rearrangement joins TRBV2 to TRBJ1-1, with 8 nucleotides matching TRBD1. V was clipped by 3 bases and J by 1 base; unmatched bases: 4. Looked up from germline, CDR1 is SNHLY and CDR2 is FYNNEI. The CDR3 is 15 amino acids. DNA of the CDR3: TGTGCCAGCAGTGAGGGAGACAGGGGGAACACTGAAGCTTTCTTT. Protein: CASSEGDRGNTEAFF.

A note on this clone: The junction differs from germline at one of its ends, possibly a read error. The chain carries TRBV7-2 and TRBJ2-1; 9 nucleotides align to TRBD2. Germline values: CDR1 SGHTA, CDR2 FQGNSA. CDR3 length equals 16 residues. CDR3 in DNA: TGTGCCGGCAGCTCCGGTAGCGGGAGAGGGGTCAATGAGCAGTTCTTC. As protein: CAGSSGSGRGVNEQFF.

The genes are TRBV19 and TRBJ2-3, with 8 bases matching TRBD1. The V gene end was trimmed by 6 bases and the J gene end by 6 bases; junction bases not matched to a gene: 8. This CDR3 comprises 14 residues. Germline loops: CDR1 LNHDA, CDR2 SQIVND (reference sequence). The CDR3 DNA follows: TGTGCCAGTAGCCCTTGGCAGGGGGCTGATACGCAGTATTTT. It encodes CASSPWQGADTQYF. Complete variable domain (other parts from reference TRBV19 and TRBJ2-3): DGGITQSPKYLFRKEGQNVTLSCEQNLNHDAMYWYRQDPGQGLRLIYYSQIVNDFQKGDIAEGYSVSREKKESFPLTVTSAQKNPTAFYLCASSPWQGADTQYFGPGTRLTVL.

This chain links TRBV5-1 with TRBJ2-1; 10 bases are a match to TRBD2. Per the germline V gene, CDR1 is SGHRS and CDR2 is YFSETQ. V was pared by 5 bases and J by 5 bases, with 7 bases of the junction left unmatched. The CDR3 length is 15 residues. The CDR3 sequence is CASRNGLAGDNEQFF. CDR3 DNA sequence: TGCGCCAGCAGGAACGGGCTAGCGGGGGACAATGAGCAGTTCTTC. Combining the CDR3 with reference TRBV5-1 and TRBJ2-1 gives the whole variable domain KAGVTQTPRYLIKTRGQQVTLSCSPISGHRSVSWYQQTPGQGLQFLFEYFSETQRNKGNFPGRFSGRQFSNSRSEMNVSTLELGDSALYLCASRNGLAGDNEQFFGPGTRLTVL.

V is TRBV7-3 and J is TRBJ1-2; D is undetermined. Trimming left V 2 bases short and J 4 bases short, with 8 bases between. Germline-derived CDR1 and CDR2 are SGHTA and FQGTGA. This CDR3 comprises 13 residues. The CDR3 reads CASSLVNSYGYTF. The CDR3 nucleotides are TGTGCCAGCAGCTTAGTTAACAGCTATGGCTACACCTTC.

This chain uses TRBV5-1 with TRBJ1-5, with D uncertain. Germline V lookup: CDR1 SGHRS, CDR2 YFSETQ. The CDR3 has 16 amino acids. V was cut by 1 base and J by 0 bases, with 11 bases left in between. This CDR3 is CASSLTGSYSNQPQHF. The CDR3 DNA is TGCGCCAGCAGCTTGACCGGGAGCTATAGCAATCAGCCCCAGCATTTT.

The chain recombines TRBV11-2 with TRBJ1-5, with 7 nucleotides matching TRBD1. Trimming removed 5 bases from V and 0 bases from J; junction bases left unmatched: 13. The germline gives CDR1 SGHAT, CDR2 FQNNGV. The CDR3 extends over 18 amino acids. CDR3 bases: TGTGCCAGCAGCGCCCGATCCGGGACAGAAAATAGCAATCAGCCCCAGCATTTT. Translated: CASSARSGTENSNQPQHF.

The chain recombines TRBV30 with TRBJ1-2; TRBD1 matches 7 bases. The CDR3 runs 14 residues. The germline CDR1 and CDR2 sequences are GTSNPN and SVGIG (reference sequence). The V gene end was trimmed by 2 bases and the J gene end by 4 bases; junction bases not matched to a gene: 7. CDR3 sequence (DNA): TGTGCCTGGAGTTCGCAGGGGGGAAGCTATGGCTACACCTTC. It yields the protein CAWSSQGGSYGYTF.

In DNA, the CDR3 is TGTGCCATCAGAAAGGGGACTTCGAGGGGCCCTGAAGCTTTCTTT. This sequence encodes CAIRKGTSRGPEAFF. The chain couples TRBV10-3 to TRBJ1-1, with D perhaps matching TRBD1 (5 bases). The CDR3 is 15 residues long. V dropped 6 bases and J dropped 6 bases, with 20 bases sitting between them. Germline V gene data show CDR1 as ENHRY and CDR2 as SYGVKD.

The J gene is TRBJ2-7, the V gene TRBV18; a weak D match, TRBD1 (6 bases). Trimming took 4 bases from V and 4 from J, leaving 26 bases between them. This CDR3 is 18 amino acids long. Germline V gene sequence: CDR1 KGHSH, CDR2 LQKENI. The chain's CDR3 is CASSLTGTIIPQYYEQYF. The CDR3 bases are TGTGCCAGCTCACTGACCGGGACAATCATTCCCCAGTATTACGAGCAGTACTTC.

V usage is TRBV4-1 and J usage is TRBJ1-5; 9 bases align to TRBD1. Germline loops: CDR1 MGHRA, CDR2 YSYEKL. V shed 4 bases, J shed 3 bases, and the junction held 10 bases outside the gene matches. The CDR3 consists of 17 residues. The chain's CDR3 is CASSRQQGAGDNQPQHF. The CDR3 bases are TGCGCCAGCAGCCGGCAACAGGGGGCTGGAGACAATCAGCCCCAGCATTTT.

V is TRBV5-5 and J is TRBJ1-1; D is unresolved. Trimming left V 1 base short and J 8 bases short, with 9 bases between. The CDR3 extends over 12 amino acids. Germline V gene data show CDR1 as SGHKS and CDR2 as YYEKEE (reference sequence). CDR3 in DNA: TGTGCCAGCAGCTTGTCGGCGGAGGAAGCTTTCTTT. Translating it yields CASSLSAEEAFF.

This clone appeared a few times. The chain has TRBV7-9 and TRBJ2-1; possible D gene TRBD1, 6 bases. The germline gives CDR1 SEHNR, CDR2 FQNEAQ (reference sequence). Trimming removed 10 bases at V and 6 bases at J, with 22 bases between. The length of the CDR3 is 15 residues. This chain's CDR3 is CANTGGGSTVNEQFF. CDR3 coding DNA: TGTGCCAACACGGGTGGGGGCTCAACGGTCAATGAGCAGTTCTTC. Based on the CDR3 plus reference TRBV7-9 and TRBJ2-1, the full variable domain is DTGVSQNPRHKITKRGQNVTFRCDPISEHNRLYWYRQTLGQGPEFLTYFQNEAQLEKSRLLSDRFSAERPKGSFSTLEIQRTEQGDSAMYLCANTGGGSTVNEQFFGPGTRLTVL.

The chain employs TRBV5-1 and TRBJ2-6; D is unclear. The germline V gene has CDR1 SGHRS and CDR2 YFSETQ. V dropped 1 base and J dropped 3 bases, with 5 bases sitting between them. The CDR3 is made up of 14 amino acids. The CDR3 reads CASSLLNGANVLTF. The CDR3 bases are TGCGCCAGCAGCTTGCTAAATGGGGCCAACGTCCTGACTTTC. The entire variable domain, with the rest obtained from reference TRBV5-1 and TRBJ2-6, is as follows: KAGVTQTPRYLIKTRGQQVTLSCSPISGHRSVSWYQQTPGQGLQFLFEYFSETQRNKGNFPGRFSGRQFSNSRSEMNVSTLELGDSALYLCASSLLNGANVLTFGAGSRLTVL.

The gene calls are TRBV10-3 and TRBJ1-6, with D tentatively TRBD1 (5 bases). CDR1 and CDR2 from the germline V gene are ENHRY and SYGVKD. The CDR3 runs to 12 residues. V was clipped by 7 bases and J by 7 bases, with 8 bases between them. CDR3 sequence reads: CAITQGNSPLHF. As DNA, the CDR3 is TGTGCCATCACCCAGGGAAATTCACCCCTCCACTTT.

The chain employs TRBV28 and TRBJ1-5; D might be TRBD1 (5 bases). The CDR3 spans 14 residues. The V gene lost 6 bases and the J gene lost 11 bases, with 20 bases spanning the gap. CDR1 MDHEN and CDR2 SYDVKM come from the germline V gene. The CDR3 coding sequence is TGTGCCAGCAGCACACGCCTGCGGGAGGGGTCCCAGCATTTT. As protein: CASSTRLREGSQHF.

The V call is TRBV6-5, the J call TRBJ1-3, with D uncertain. Germline loops: CDR1 MNHEY, CDR2 SVGAGI. The V end lost 6 bases, the J end lost 4 bases, and 16 bases lay between the germline ends. The CDR3 spans 15 residues. CDR3 in DNA: TGTGCCAGCAGGCGTTCCCGGTCCGAGGGAAACACCATATATTTT. Translation gives CASRRSRSEGNTIYF.

This chain connects TRBV5-1 to TRBJ1-6, with 9 bases lining up with TRBD1. V dropped 4 bases and J dropped 11; count of bases not matched to a gene: 13. In germline, CDR1 is SGHRS, CDR2 YFSETQ. This CDR3 has 16 amino acids. The CDR3 nucleotides are TGCGCCAGCAGCCCCCAAACCCAGACAGGGGGTGCACCCCTCCACTTT. Translating it yields CASSPQTQTGGAPLHF.

This clone was seen a single time. The V and J genes are TRBV19 and TRBJ1-1; 8 nucleotides line up with TRBD1. The junction had 6 bases not matched to a gene; V was cut back by 1 base and J by 5 bases. The CDR3 totals 15 residues. Germline V CDR1 and CDR2: LNHDA, SQIVND (reference sequence). The CDR3 nucleotides are TGTGCCAGTAGTATAGCAGGGGGCTCCCAGACTGAAGCTTTCTTT. Translating it yields CASSIAGGSQTEAFF. Full variable domain (missing parts from reference TRBV19 and TRBJ1-1): DGGITQSPKYLFRKEGQNVTLSCEQNLNHDAMYWYRQDPGQGLRLIYYSQIVNDFQKGDIAEGYSVSREKKESFPLTVTSAQKNPTAFYLCASSIAGGSQTEAFFGQGTRLTVV.

On this clone: The sample holds other DNA sequences that translate to the same CDR3. J is TRBJ2-1 and V is TRBV19; TRBD2 aligns across 11 bases. Germline V lookup: CDR1 LNHDA, CDR2 SQIVND (reference sequence). J lost 3 bases, V lost 2 bases, and 6 bases had no gene match. The CDR3 runs 17 residues. Here the CDR3 DNA reads TGTGCCAGTAGTATACAAGAAGGGACTAGCGGCTACAATGAGCAGTTCTTC. Its protein is CASSIQEGTSGYNEQFF.

This chain links TRBV6-6 with TRBJ1-2; D uncertain. CDR1 is MNHNY, CDR2 SVGAGI, per germline (reference sequence). The CDR3 has 14 residues. Trimming left V 2 bases short and J 3 bases short, with 10 bases between. CDR3 protein: CASSYDMPDYGYTF. CDR3 sequence (DNA): TGTGCCAGCAGTTACGACATGCCGGACTATGGCTACACCTTC.

The J gene is TRBJ2-1, the V gene TRBV7-2; the match to TRBD2 covers 12 bases. The ends lost 1 base at V and 4 bases at J; junction bases unmatched: 8. Germline assignment: CDR1 SGHTA and CDR2 FQGNSA. The CDR3 extends over 18 amino acids. In nucleotides, the CDR3 is TGTGCCAGCAGCTTAGTTGGGCTAGCGGGAGGGGGATACAATGAGCAGTTCTTC. Residues: CASSLVGLAGGGYNEQFF.

The V and J genes are TRBV5-1 and TRBJ1-2; the D gene is possibly TRBD1 (5 bases). From germline, CDR1 is SGHRS and CDR2 YFSETQ. Trimming removed 5 bases from V and 7 bases from J, with 21 bases in between. The CDR3 extends over 15 amino acids. The CDR3 DNA follows: TGCGCCAGCAGACAGGCCGATCCCCGGGGGTTTGGCTACACCTTC. It codes for CASRQADPRGFGYTF. Together with reference TRBV5-1 and TRBJ1-2, the CDR3 gives the full variable domain: KAGVTQTPRYLIKTRGQQVTLSCSPISGHRSVSWYQQTPGQGLQFLFEYFSETQRNKGNFPGRFSGRQFSNSRSEMNVSTLELGDSALYLCASRQADPRGFGYTFGSGTRLTVV.